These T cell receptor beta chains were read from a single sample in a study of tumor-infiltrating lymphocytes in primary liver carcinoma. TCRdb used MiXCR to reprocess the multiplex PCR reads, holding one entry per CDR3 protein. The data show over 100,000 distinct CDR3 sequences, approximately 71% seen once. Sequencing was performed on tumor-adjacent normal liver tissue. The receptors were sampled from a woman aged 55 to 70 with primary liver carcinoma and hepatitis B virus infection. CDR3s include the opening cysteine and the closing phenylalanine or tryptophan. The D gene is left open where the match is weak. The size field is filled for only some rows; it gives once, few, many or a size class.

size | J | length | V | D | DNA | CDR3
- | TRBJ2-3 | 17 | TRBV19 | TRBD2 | TGTGCCAGTAGTACTAGCGGGAGGGCCAGGCGGACAGATACGCAGTATTTT | CASSTSGRARRTDTQYF
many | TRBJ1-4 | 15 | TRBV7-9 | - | TGTGCCAGCAGCTTCGGGCCTGCAACTAATGAAAAACTGTTTTTT | CASSFGPATNEKLFF
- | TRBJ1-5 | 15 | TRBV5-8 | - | TGTGCCAGCAGTGACAGGACCATTAGCAATCAGCCCCAGCATTTT | CASSDRTISNQPQHF
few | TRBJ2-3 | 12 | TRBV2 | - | TGTGCCAGCAGGACGGACACAGATACGCAGTATTTT | CASRTDTDTQYF
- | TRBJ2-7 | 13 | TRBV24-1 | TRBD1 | TGTGCCACGAGACTGGGACAGGGTGACGAGCAGTACTTC | CATRLGQGDEQYF
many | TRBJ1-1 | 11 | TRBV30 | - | TGTGCCTGGTGCAGTTACGGTCCGGCTTTCTTT | CAWCSYGPAFF
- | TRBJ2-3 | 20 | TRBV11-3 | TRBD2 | TGTGCGAGCAGCTTAAGGGGCCTAGCGGGATTAAGATTCCGCACAGATACGCAGTATTTT | CASSLRGLAGLRFRTDTQYF
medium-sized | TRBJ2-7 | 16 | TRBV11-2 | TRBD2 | TGTGCCAGCAGCTTAAGGATAGCGGGAGCTCCCTACGAGCAGTACTTC | CASSLRIAGAPYEQYF
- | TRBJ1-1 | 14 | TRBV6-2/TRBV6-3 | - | TGTGCCAGCAGTTATAGGGGAGACCGGGCTGAAGCCATCTTT | CASSYRGDRAEAIF
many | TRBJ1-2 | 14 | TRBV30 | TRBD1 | TGTGCCTGGAGTGTGGGGACAGGTGGGGATGGCTACACCTTC | CAWSVGTGGDGYTF
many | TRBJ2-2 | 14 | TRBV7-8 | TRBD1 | TGTGCCAGCAGCTGGACAGGGGCCCTCGGGGAGCTGTTTTTT | CASSWTGALGELFF
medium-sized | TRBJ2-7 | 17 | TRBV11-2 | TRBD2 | TGTGCCAGCAGCTACAACCAGCCGGGACTAGCGGGCGGGGAGCAGTACTTC | CASSYNQPGLAGGEQYF
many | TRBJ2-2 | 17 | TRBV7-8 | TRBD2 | TGTGCCAGCAGCCGGGGACTAGCGGGACCGAACACCGGGGAGCTGTTTTTT | CASSRGLAGPNTGELFF
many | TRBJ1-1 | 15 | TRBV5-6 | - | TGTGCCAGCAGCTTGGCCCAGAGAAGGAGGACTGAAGCTTTCTTT | CASSLAQRRRTEAFF